This T cell receptor beta chain was identified during a study of blood T cell repertoires in COVID-19. Study summary: The origin of the acute and convalescent COVID-19 samples was the United States, Italy and Spain.

Authors' data handling: Reference gene primer amplification yielded estimated nucleated cell counts. This table comes from immunoSEQ multiplex PCR, and its TCRdb copy is limited to in-frame clones, with some not included. D and trimming were read from the DNA, whereas the V and J calls and clone size are those reported in that table. The sample includes roughly 13,000 clones, 80% to 90% seen only once; the top ten take roughly 2.9%. This clone was seen a handful of times. This clonotype originated in a human donor in a cohort sampled during active COVID-19. The sample was peripheral blood.

CDR3 nucleotides: TGTGCCAGCACCCGGGACAGGGTCTATACTGAAGCTTTCTTT. Protein product: CASTRDRVYTEAFF. The chain links TRBV4-2 to TRBJ1-1; the match to TRBD1 covers 9 bases. From germline, CDR1 is LGHNA and CDR2 YNFKEQ. This CDR3 contains 14 residues. J was trimmed by 5 bases and V by 7 bases; bases with no gene match: 8.